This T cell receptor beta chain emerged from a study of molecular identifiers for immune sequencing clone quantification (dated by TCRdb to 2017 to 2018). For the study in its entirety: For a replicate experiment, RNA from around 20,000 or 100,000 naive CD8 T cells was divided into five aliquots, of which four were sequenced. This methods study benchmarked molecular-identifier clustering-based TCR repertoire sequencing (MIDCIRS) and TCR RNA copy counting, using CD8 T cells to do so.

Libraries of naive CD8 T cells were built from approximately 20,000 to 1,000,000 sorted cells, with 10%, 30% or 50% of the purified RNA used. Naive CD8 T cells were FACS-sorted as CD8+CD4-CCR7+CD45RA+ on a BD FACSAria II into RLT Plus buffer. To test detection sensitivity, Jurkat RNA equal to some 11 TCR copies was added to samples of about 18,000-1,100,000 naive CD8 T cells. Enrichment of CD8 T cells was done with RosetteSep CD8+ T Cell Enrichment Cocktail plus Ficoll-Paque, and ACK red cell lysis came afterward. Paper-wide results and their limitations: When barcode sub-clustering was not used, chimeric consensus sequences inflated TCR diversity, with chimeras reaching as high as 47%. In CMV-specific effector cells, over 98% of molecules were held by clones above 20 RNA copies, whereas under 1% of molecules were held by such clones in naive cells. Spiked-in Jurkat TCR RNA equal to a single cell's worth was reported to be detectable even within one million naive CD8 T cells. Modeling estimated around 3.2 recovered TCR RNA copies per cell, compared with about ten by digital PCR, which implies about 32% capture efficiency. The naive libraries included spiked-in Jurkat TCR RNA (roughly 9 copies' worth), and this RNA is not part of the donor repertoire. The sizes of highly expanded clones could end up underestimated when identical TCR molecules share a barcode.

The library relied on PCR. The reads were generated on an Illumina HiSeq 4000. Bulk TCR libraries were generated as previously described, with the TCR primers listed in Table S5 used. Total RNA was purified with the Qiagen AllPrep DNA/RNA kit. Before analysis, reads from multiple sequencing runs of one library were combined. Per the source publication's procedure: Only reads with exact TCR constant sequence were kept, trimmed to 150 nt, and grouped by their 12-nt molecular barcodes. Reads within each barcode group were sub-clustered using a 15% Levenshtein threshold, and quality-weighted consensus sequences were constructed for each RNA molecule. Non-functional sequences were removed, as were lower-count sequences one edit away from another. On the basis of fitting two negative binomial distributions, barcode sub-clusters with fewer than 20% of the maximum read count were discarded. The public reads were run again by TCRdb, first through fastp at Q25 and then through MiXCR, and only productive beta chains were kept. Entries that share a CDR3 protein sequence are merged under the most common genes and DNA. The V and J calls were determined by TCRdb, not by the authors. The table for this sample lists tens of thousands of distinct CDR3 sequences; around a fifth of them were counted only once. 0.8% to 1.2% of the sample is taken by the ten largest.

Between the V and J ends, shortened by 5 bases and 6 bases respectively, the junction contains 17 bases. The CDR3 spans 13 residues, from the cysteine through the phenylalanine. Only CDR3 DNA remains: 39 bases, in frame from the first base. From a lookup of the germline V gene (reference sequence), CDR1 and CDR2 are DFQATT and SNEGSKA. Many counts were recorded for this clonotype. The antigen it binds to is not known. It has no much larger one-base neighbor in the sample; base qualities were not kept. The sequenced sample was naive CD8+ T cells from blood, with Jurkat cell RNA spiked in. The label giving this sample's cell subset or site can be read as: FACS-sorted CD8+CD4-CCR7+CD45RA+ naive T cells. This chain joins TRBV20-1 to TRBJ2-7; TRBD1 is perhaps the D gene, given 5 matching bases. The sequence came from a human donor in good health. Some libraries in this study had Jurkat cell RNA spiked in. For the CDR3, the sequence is CSARSATRGEQYF. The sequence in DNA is TGCAGTGCTCGTTCGGCCACAAGGGGCGAGCAGTACTTC.